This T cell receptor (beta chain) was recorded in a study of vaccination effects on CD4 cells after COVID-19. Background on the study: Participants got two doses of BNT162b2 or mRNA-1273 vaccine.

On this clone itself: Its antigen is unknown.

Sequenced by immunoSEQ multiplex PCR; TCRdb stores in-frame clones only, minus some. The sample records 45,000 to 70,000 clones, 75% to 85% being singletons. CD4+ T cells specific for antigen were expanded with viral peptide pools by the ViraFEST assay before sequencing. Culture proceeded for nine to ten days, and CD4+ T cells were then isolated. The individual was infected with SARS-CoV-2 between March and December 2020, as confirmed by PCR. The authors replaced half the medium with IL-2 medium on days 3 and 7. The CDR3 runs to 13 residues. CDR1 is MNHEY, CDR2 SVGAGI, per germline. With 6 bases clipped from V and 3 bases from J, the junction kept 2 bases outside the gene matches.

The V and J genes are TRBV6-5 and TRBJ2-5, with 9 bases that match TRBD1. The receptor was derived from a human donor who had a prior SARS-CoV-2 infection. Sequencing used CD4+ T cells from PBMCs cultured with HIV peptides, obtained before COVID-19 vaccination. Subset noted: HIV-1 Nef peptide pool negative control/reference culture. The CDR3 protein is CASSWTGEETQYF. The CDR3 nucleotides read TGTGCCAGCAGCTGGACAGGGGAAGAGACCCAGTACTTC.